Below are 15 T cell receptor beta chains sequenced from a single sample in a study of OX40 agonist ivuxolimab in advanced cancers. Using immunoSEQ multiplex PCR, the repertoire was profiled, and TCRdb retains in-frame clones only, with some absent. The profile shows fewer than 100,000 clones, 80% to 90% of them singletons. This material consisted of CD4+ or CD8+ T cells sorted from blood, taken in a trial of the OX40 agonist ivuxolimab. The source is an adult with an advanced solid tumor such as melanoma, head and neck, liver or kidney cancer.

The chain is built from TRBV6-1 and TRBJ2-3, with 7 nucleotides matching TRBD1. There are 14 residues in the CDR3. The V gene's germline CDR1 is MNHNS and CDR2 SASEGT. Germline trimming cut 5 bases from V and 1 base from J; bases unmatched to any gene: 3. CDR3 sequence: CASSPGQGTDTQYF. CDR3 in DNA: TGTGCCAGCAGTCCTGGACAGGGCACAGATACGCAGTATTTT.

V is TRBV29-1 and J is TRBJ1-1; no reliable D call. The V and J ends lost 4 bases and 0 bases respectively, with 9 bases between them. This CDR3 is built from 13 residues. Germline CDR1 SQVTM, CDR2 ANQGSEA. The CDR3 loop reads CSVAEGMNTEAFF. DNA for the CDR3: TGCAGCGTTGCCGAAGGGATGAACACTGAAGCTTTCTTT. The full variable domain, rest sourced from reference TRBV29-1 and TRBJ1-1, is SAVISQKPSRDICQRGTSLTIQCQVDSQVTMMFWYRQQPGQSLTLIATANQGSEATYESGFVIDKFPISRPNLTFSTLTVSNMSPEDSSIYLCSVAEGMNTEAFFGQGTRLTVV.

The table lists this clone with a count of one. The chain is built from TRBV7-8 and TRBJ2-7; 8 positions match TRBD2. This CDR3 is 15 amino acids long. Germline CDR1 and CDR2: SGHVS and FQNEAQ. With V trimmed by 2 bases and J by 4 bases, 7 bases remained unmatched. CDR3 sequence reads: CASSLRAGGAYEQYF. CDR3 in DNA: TGTGCCAGCAGCTTAAGGGCGGGGGGCGCGTACGAGCAGTACTTC.

CDR3 DNA: TGTGCCAGCAGGAACAGGGAGTCGAACACAGATACGCAGTATTTT. It translates to CASRNRESNTDTQYF. V usage is TRBV6-5 and J usage is TRBJ2-3; maybe TRBD1 (6 bases). Germline values: CDR1 MNHEY, CDR2 SVGAGI. V lost 6 bases to trimming and J lost 2 bases, with 15 bases between them. CDR3 length equals 15 residues.

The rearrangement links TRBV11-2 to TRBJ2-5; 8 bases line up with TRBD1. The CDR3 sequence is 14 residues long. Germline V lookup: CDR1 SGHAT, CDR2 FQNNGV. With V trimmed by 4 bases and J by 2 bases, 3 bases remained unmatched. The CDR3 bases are TGTGCCAGCAGCTCGTACAGGGGGCAAGAGACCCAGTACTTC. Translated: CASSSYRGQETQYF.

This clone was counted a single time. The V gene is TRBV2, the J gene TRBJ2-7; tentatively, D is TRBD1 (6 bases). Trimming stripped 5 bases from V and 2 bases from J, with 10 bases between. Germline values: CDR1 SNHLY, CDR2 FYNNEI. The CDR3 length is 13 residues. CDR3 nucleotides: TGTGCCAGCAGTTGGACAGAACCCTACGAGCAGTACTTC. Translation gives CASSWTEPYEQYF.

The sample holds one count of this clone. The CDR3, as DNA: TGCGCCACCAGGGGAGGGACAGGGGAATGGAACACTGAAGCTTTCTTT. Residues: CATRGGTGEWNTEAFF. The chain joins TRBV5-1 to TRBJ1-1; 10 nucleotides agree with TRBD1. Looked up from germline, CDR1 is SGHRS and CDR2 is YFSETQ. After removal of 9 bases from V and 1 base from J, the junction contained 12 bases not matched to a gene. The CDR3 spans 16 residues.

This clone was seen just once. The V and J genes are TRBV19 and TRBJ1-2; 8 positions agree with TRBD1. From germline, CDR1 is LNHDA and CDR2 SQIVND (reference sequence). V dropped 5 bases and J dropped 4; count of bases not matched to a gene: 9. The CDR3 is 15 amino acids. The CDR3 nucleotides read TGTGCCAGTAGTCCCCAGGGGGCGCGTGGCTATGGCTACACCTTC. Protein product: CASSPQGARGYGYTF.

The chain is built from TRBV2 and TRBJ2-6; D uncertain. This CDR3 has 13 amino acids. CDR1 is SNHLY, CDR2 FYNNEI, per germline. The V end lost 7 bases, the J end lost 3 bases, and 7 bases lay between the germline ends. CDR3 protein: CASNFGGANVLTF. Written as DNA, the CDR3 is TGTGCCAGCAACTTTGGTGGGGCCAACGTCCTGACTTTC.

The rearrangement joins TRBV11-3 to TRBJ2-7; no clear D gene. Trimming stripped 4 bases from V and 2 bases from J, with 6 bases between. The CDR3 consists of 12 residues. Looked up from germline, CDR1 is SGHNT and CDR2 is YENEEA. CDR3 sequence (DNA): TGTGCCAGCAGCTCCTCGACCTACGAGCAGTACTTC. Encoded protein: CASSSSTYEQYF.

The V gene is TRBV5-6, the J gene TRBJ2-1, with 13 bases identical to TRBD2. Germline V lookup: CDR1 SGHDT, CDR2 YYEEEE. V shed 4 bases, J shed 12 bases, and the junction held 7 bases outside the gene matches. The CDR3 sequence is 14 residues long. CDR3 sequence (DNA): TGTGCCAGCAGCACTGGACTAGCGGGAGAATTGCAGTTCTTC. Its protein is CASSTGLAGELQFF.

CDR3 region: CASSLEAGGEQYF. CDR3 nucleotide sequence: TGCGCCAGCAGCTTGGAGGCGGGAGGGGAGCAGTACTTC. V is TRBV5-1 and J is TRBJ2-7, with 9 bases that match TRBD2. The CDR3 runs to 13 residues. The germline CDR1 and CDR2 sequences are SGHRS and YFSETQ. The junction had 2 bases not matched to a gene; V was cut back by 0 bases and J by 7 bases.

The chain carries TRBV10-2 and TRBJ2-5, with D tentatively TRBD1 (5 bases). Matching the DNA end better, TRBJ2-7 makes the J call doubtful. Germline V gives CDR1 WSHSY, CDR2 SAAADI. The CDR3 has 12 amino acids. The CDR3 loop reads CASSRQFSEQYF. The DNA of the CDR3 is TGCGCCAGCAGTCGACAGTTTAGCGAGCAGTACTTC.

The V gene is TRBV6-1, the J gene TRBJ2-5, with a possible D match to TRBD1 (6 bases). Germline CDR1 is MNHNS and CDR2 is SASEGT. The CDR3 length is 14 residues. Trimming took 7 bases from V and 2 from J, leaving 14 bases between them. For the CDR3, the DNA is TGTGCCAGCACTCTGGGGGCTATGCAAGAGACCCAGTACTTC. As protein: CASTLGAMQETQYF.

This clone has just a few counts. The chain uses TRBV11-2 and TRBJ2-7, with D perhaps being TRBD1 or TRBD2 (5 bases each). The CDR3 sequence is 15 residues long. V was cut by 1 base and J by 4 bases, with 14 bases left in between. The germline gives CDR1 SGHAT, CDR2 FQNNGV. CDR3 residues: CASSLGAGTAYEQYF. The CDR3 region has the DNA TGTGCCAGCAGCTTAGGAGCCGGGACGGCTTACGAGCAGTACTTC.